This T cell receptor beta chain was recorded in a study of blood T cell repertoires in COVID-19. The data were produced by immunoSEQ multiplex PCR, yet TCRdb's version contains in-frame clones alone and is incomplete. The table includes 300,000 to 400,000 clones, around 89% detected once. Across 20 to 25 US areas, participants ranged in age from about 18 to 90 years. Sequenced: PBMCs or T cells enriched from blood (not recorded which). This clonotype was sampled from a woman aged 25 to 39 with acute COVID-19.

CDR3: CASSLRRGGDYEQYF. In DNA, the CDR3 is TGTGCCAGCAGTTTACGGAGAGGGGGGGACTACGAGCAGTACTTC. The genes are TRBV27 and TRBJ2-7; maybe TRBD2 (7 bases). There are 15 residues in the CDR3. Trimming removed 2 bases from V and 3 bases from J, with 14 bases in between. Germline assignment: CDR1 MNHEY and CDR2 SMNVEV (reference sequence).